The 32 T cell receptor beta chains in this list originate from one sample, sequenced in a study of T cells after posttransplantation cyclophosphamide. The protocol was immunoSEQ multiplex PCR, while the TCRdb copy is restricted to in-frame clones and leaves out a portion. The sample lists approximately 30,000 clones, none appearing once, the ten largest making up 6.5% to 7%. Sequenced: PBMCs. The receptors stem from a woman in her forties or fifties in good health and a related stem cell transplant donor.

This clone was detected many times. V usage is TRBV4-2 and J usage is TRBJ1-5; a possible D gene is TRBD1 (5 bases). V lost 0 bases to trimming and J lost 7 bases, with 16 bases between them. Germline V gives CDR1 LGHNA, CDR2 YNFKEQ. The CDR3 has 16 residues. CDR3 coding DNA: TGTGCCAGCAGCCAAGATCCCCTAAGACAGAGCCAGCCCCAGCATTTT. As protein: CASSQDPLRQSQPQHF.

This clone showed up many times. The rearrangement joins TRBV6-5 to TRBJ1-4; D might be TRBD1 (5 bases). Trimming left V 6 bases short and J 8 bases short, with 16 bases between. The germline V gene has CDR1 MNHEY and CDR2 SVGAGI. This CDR3 region has 14 residues. The CDR3 region has the DNA TGTGCCAGCAGGGCTTGGGGGGGAGGGGAAAAACTGTTTTTT. Amino acids: CASRAWGGGEKLFF.

This clone was picked up many times. The chain uses TRBV6-1 and TRBJ2-7; no definite D call. The V gene lost 6 bases and the J gene lost 3 bases, with 12 bases spanning the gap. Germline values: CDR1 MNHNS, CDR2 SASEGT. The CDR3 is 13 residues long. Written as DNA, the CDR3 is TGTGCCAGCAGGTCCGGGTCGGGCTACGAGCAGTACTTC. It encodes CASRSGSGYEQYF.

This clone was recorded a few times. This sequence joins TRBV12-5 and TRBJ2-7; 11 nucleotides agree with TRBD2. Germline V gene data show CDR1 as LGHNT and CDR2 as FRNRAP. With 2 bases clipped from V and 3 bases from J, the junction kept 12 bases outside the gene matches. The CDR3 has 18 amino acids. The CDR3 DNA is TGTGCTAGTGGTTTGAAAGGGACTAGCGGCTTTGACAGCTACGAGCAGTACTTC. Amino acid sequence: CASGLKGTSGFDSYEQYF.

This clone was counted ten times or more. The CDR3 bases are TGCGCCAGCAGCCACCTGGGGGCGGAACTTGAAAAACTGTTTTTT. Its translation is CASSHLGAELEKLFF. The chain joins TRBV4-1 to TRBJ1-4, with D maybe TRBD1 (6 bases). Germline values: CDR1 MGHRA, CDR2 YSYEKL. This CDR3 is 15 amino acids long. The germline V and J ends were trimmed by 3 bases and 7 bases, with 15 bases remaining between them.

This clone occurred many times. The chain links TRBV27 to TRBJ2-1; D might be TRBD2 (5 bases). Germline V gives CDR1 MNHEY, CDR2 SMNVEV (reference sequence). The CDR3 runs to 14 residues. V lost 4 bases and J lost 12, with 19 bases in between. Here the CDR3 DNA reads TGTGCCAGCAGTTCTGGCGGGTCCCACTTGGGGCAGTTCTTC. Translating it yields CASSSGGSHLGQFF.

This clone was counted at least ten times. V gene TRBV4-3 combines with J gene TRBJ1-2; D may be TRBD1 (5 bases). Germline values: CDR1 LGHNA, CDR2 YSLEER. This CDR3 contains 14 residues. With 0 bases removed from V and 4 bases from J, the gap between germline ends came to 9 bases. The CDR3 loop is CASSQEPGPYGYTF. The CDR3, as DNA: TGCGCCAGCAGCCAAGAGCCAGGGCCCTATGGCTACACCTTC.

The sample holds many counts of this clone. The gene calls are TRBV7-2 and TRBJ2-1, with D possibly matching TRBD2 (6 bases). The germline V gene encodes CDR1 SGHTA and CDR2 FQGNSA. The ends were cut back, 5 bases at V and 4 bases at J, with 12 bases in the middle. This CDR3 contains 14 residues. The CDR3 DNA reads TGTGCCAGCAGCGGCGGGGTTAATTACAATGAGCAGTTCTTC. Its translation: CASSGGVNYNEQFF.

This clone appeared many times. This sequence joins TRBV7-8 and TRBJ2-2; 11 nucleotides align to TRBD2. Germline assignment: CDR1 SGHVS and CDR2 FQNEAQ. V lost 7 bases, J lost 4 bases, and 5 bases stayed unmatched. This CDR3 is built from 15 residues. Here the CDR3 DNA reads TGTGCCAGCAAGAGACTAGCGGGACCCACCGGGGAGCTGTTTTTT. This gives the protein CASKRLAGPTGELFF.

This clone was seen many times. The chain employs TRBV5-6 and TRBJ2-1, with 9 bases identical to TRBD2. CDR3 length: 16 amino acids. After removal of 7 bases from V and 7 bases from J, the junction contained 15 bases not matched to a gene. Germline lookup yields CDR1 SGHDT and CDR2 YYEEEE. The CDR3 sequence: CASETSAGGPWNEQFF. The CDR3 DNA reads as TGTGCCAGCGAGACCTCGGCGGGAGGGCCTTGGAATGAGCAGTTCTTC.

This clone was counted only a few times. The rearrangement joins TRBV24-1 to TRBJ1-5; the D is unclear. The CDR3 totals 20 residues. Germline-derived CDR1 and CDR2 are KGHDR and SFDVKD. Between the trimmed V and J ends, which lost 0 bases and 0 bases, there was a span of 20 bases. CDR3 nucleotides: TGTGCCACCAGTGATTTGCGACCGGGCAGCGGCCTTTATAGCAATCAGCCCCAGCATTTT. Its translation: CATSDLRPGSGLYSNQPQHF.

This clone was detected many times. This rearrangement joins TRBV27 to TRBJ1-3; D possibly corresponds to TRBD1 (5 bases). Per germline, CDR1 MNHEY and CDR2 SMNVEV (reference sequence). V was trimmed by 5 bases and J by 4 bases, leaving 12 bases between them. The CDR3 extends over 14 amino acids. The CDR3 sequence: CASSPSGFGNTIYF. CDR3 DNA: TGTGCCAGCAGTCCATCAGGGTTCGGAAACACCATATATTTT.

This clone was observed many times. The genes are TRBV4-3 and TRBJ1-1; unclear D gene. Germline lookup yields CDR1 LGHNA and CDR2 YSLEER. The V end lost 4 bases, the J end lost 6 bases, and 12 bases lay between the germline ends. This CDR3 is 13 amino acids long. Here the CDR3 reads CASSLLGSSEAFF. CDR3 bases: TGCGCCAGCAGCCTCTTGGGTAGCTCTGAAGCTTTCTTT.

The rearrangement joins TRBV9 to TRBJ2-7; 14 bases are a match to TRBD2. CDR3 length: 16 amino acids. The ends lost 4 bases at V and 2 bases at J; junction bases unmatched: 5. The germline gives CDR1 SGDLS, CDR2 YYNGEE. CDR3 DNA: TGTGCCAGCAGCCCGGGACTAGCGGGAGCACCCTACGAGCAGTACTTC. As protein: CASSPGLAGAPYEQYF.

This clone was seen many times. The genes are TRBV5-8 and TRBJ2-4; D possibly corresponds to TRBD1 (6 bases). This CDR3 is 13 amino acids long. Germline V gene data show CDR1 as SGHTS and CDR2 as YDEGEE. V lost 1 base and J 9 bases, leaving 11 bases between the germline ends. This chain's CDR3 is CASSLFGGRIQYF. The CDR3 bases are TGTGCCAGCAGCTTGTTTGGGGGCCGCATTCAGTACTTC.

Many counts were recorded for this clone. This chain connects TRBV6-5 to TRBJ1-2; D remains unclear. Germline loops: CDR1 MNHEY, CDR2 SVGAGI. This CDR3 spans 13 amino acids. V lost 2 bases to trimming and J lost 2 bases, with 6 bases between them. In DNA form, the CDR3 reads TGTGCCAGCAGTTACGTACAGAACTATGGCTACACCTTC. Protein: CASSYVQNYGYTF.

This clone has a count of ten or more. The J gene is TRBJ1-1, the V gene TRBV7-3, with TRBD1 matching over 10 bases. The germline V gene has CDR1 SGHTA and CDR2 FQGTGA. There are 14 residues in the CDR3. Trimming took 5 bases from V and 4 from J; bases not matched to a gene: 4. CDR3 in DNA: TGTGCCAGCAGCCCCGGGACAGGGGCCACTGAAGCTTTCTTT. Translating it yields CASSPGTGATEAFF.

In its sample, this clone was seen many times. The gene calls are TRBV10-3 and TRBJ1-1, with 8 bases identical to TRBD1. The J segment lost 1 base and the V segment lost 3 bases, leaving 4 bases of the junction unmatched. The germline V gene has CDR1 ENHRY and CDR2 SYGVKD. The CDR3 sequence is 15 residues long. CDR3 loop: CAISEITGGNTEAFF. CDR3 in DNA: TGTGCCATCAGTGAAATCACAGGGGGGAACACTGAAGCTTTCTTT.

This clone was recorded many times. CDR3 protein: CASSPDRGNQPQHF. The CDR3 DNA sequence: TGTGCCAGCAGCCCTGACAGGGGTAATCAGCCCCAGCATTTT. The genes are TRBV6-6 and TRBJ1-5; the match to TRBD1 covers 8 bases. The CDR3 has 14 residues. The germline CDR1 and CDR2 sequences are MNHNY and SVGAGI (reference sequence). V dropped 6 bases and J dropped 4; count of bases not matched to a gene: 5.

This clone came up many times. The genes are TRBV6-6 and TRBJ1-2, with 9 bases identical to TRBD1. This CDR3 comprises 15 residues. V shed 8 bases, J shed 0 bases, and the junction held 7 bases outside the gene matches. Germline V gene data show CDR1 as MNHNY and CDR2 as SVGAGI (reference sequence). DNA of the CDR3: TGTGCCAGCGTTACAGGGGGCAGGACTAACTATGGCTACACCTTC. This codes for CASVTGGRTNYGYTF.

This clone was counted many times. The chain is built from TRBV6-5 and TRBJ2-7; 8 bases line up with TRBD1. V shed 8 bases, J shed 7 bases, and the junction held 16 bases outside the gene matches. This CDR3 contains 15 residues. Germline V CDR1 and CDR2: MNHEY, SVGAGI. The CDR3 DNA is TGTGCCAGCGAAATACGCAGGGGGCTTTCGGGGGAGCAGTACTTC. It yields the protein CASEIRRGLSGEQYF.

This clone was counted ten times or more. The chain employs TRBV19 and TRBJ1-2; D not resolved. V gave up 4 bases and J gave up 4 bases, with 13 bases separating them. From germline, CDR1 is LNHDA and CDR2 SQIVND (reference sequence). The length of the CDR3 is 14 residues. Here the CDR3 DNA reads TGTGCCAGTAGTACCCCCGGACTGGGCTATGGCTACACCTTC. It is translated as CASSTPGLGYGYTF.

At least ten counts were recorded for this clone. The chain uses TRBV27 and TRBJ2-3, with 10 nucleotides matching TRBD1. V was clipped by 5 bases and J by 4 bases; unmatched bases: 9. Germline V gene data show CDR1 as MNHEY and CDR2 as SMNVEV (reference sequence). This CDR3 region has 16 residues. CDR3 sequence (DNA): TGTGCCAGCAGTATCCGGGACAGGGGTGGAGCAGATACGCAGTATTTT. Protein product: CASSIRDRGGADTQYF.

This clone came up many times. The chain carries TRBV11-3 and TRBJ2-2; 7 nucleotides agree with TRBD1. This CDR3 has 14 amino acids. The trim removed 5 bases at V and 3 bases at J, leaving 3 bases unmatched. Per the germline V gene, CDR1 is SGHNT and CDR2 is YENEEA. DNA for the CDR3: TGTGCCAGCAGCCCGGGACAGTACACCGGGGAGCTGTTTTTT. This gives the protein CASSPGQYTGELFF.

This clone came up many times. This CDR3 is also generated by other DNA sequences in the sample. This chain joins TRBV4-1 and TRBJ1-1; unclear D gene. Germline CDR1 is MGHRA and CDR2 is YSYEKL. The V gene lost 0 bases and the J gene lost 1 base, with 6 bases spanning the gap. This CDR3 has 14 residues. The CDR3 is CASSQDRENTEAFF. For the CDR3, the DNA is TGCGCCAGCAGCCAAGATCGCGAGAACACTGAAGCTTTCTTT.

The table lists this clone with many counts. The chain employs TRBV29-1 and TRBJ1-1; TRBD1 matches at 8 bases. The CDR3 has 16 residues. CDR1 and CDR2 from the germline V gene are SQVTM and ANQGSEA. V trimming: 4 bases; J trimming: 0 bases; junction bases outside the gene matches: 10. CDR3 nucleotides: TGCAGCGTTGTCCCCGGGACAGGAAGCATGAACACTGAAGCTTTCTTT. It codes for CSVVPGTGSMNTEAFF.

At least ten counts were recorded for this clone. This chain connects TRBV10-2 to TRBJ2-1; 7 nucleotides agree with TRBD2. The CDR3 extends over 14 amino acids. The junction had 6 bases not matched to a gene; V was cut back by 5 bases and J by 5 bases. CDR1 and CDR2 (germline): WSHSY, SAAADI. CDR3 sequence (DNA): TGCGCCAGCAGTCCCGTAGCGGGTAACAATGAGCAGTTCTTC. Its protein is CASSPVAGNNEQFF.

This clone came up many times. The CDR3 is CASSVALAGRINEQFF. CDR3 DNA sequence: TGCGCCAGCAGCGTAGCCTTAGCGGGACGTATCAATGAGCAGTTCTTC. The chain employs TRBV5-1 and TRBJ2-1; 8 bases fit TRBD2. J was trimmed by 6 bases and V by 4 bases; bases with no gene match: 12. This CDR3 spans 16 amino acids. Germline V lookup: CDR1 SGHRS, CDR2 YFSETQ.

Many counts were recorded for this clone. V and J are TRBV12-3 or TRBV12-4 and TRBJ2-3; 7 nucleotides agree with TRBD1. This CDR3 contains 14 residues. J lost 7 bases, V lost 6 bases, and 10 bases had no gene match. CDR3 in amino acids: CASRNTGESNTQYF. As DNA, the CDR3 is TGTGCCAGCAGGAACACAGGGGAATCAAATACGCAGTATTTT.

This chain joins TRBV15 and TRBJ1-5, with a possible D match to TRBD1 (6 bases). CDR1 and CDR2 from the germline V gene are LNHNV and YYDKDF (reference sequence). V was clipped by 5 bases and J by 7 bases, with 30 bases between them. The CDR3 totals 19 residues. CDR3 sequence: CATSQQKGHNAPLGQPQHF. The CDR3 DNA reads as TGTGCCACCAGCCAACAAAAGGGACATAACGCCCCCTTAGGGCAGCCCCAGCATTTT. Supplemented by reference TRBV15 and TRBJ1-5, the full variable domain reads DAMVIQNPRYQVTQFGKPVTLSCSQTLNHNVMYWYQQKSSQAPKLLFHYYDKDFNNEADTPDNFQSRRPNTSFCFLDIRSPGLGDTAMYLCATSQQKGHNAPLGQPQHFGDGTRLSIL.

In its sample, this clone was seen many times. The chain employs TRBV4-1 and TRBJ2-1; maybe TRBD2 (6 bases). The CDR3 loop spans 16 amino acids. Germline V CDR1 and CDR2: MGHRA, YSYEKL. V was shortened by 3 bases and J by 0 bases, with 12 bases between the two germline ends. The CDR3 reads CASSHPSDSSYNEQFF. The CDR3 DNA reads TGCGCCAGCAGCCACCCTAGCGACAGCTCCTACAATGAGCAGTTCTTC.

This clone was counted ten times or more. This chain connects TRBV9 to TRBJ1-2; D gene ambiguous. The CDR3 contains 15 residues. The V gene's germline CDR1 is SGDLS and CDR2 YYNGEE. V shed 2 bases and J shed 2 bases, with 13 bases lying between them. In nucleotides, the CDR3 is TGTGCCAGCAGCGTGTCGGGGATGCAGAACTATGGCTACACCTTC. Protein product: CASSVSGMQNYGYTF.